The clone carrying this T cell receptor beta chain was counted only a few times. The antigen is undetermined. From the reads, TCRdb called clonotypes with MiXCR, one entry per CDR3 protein. The data show about 530,000 distinct CDR3 sequences, about 26% seen once. This entry comes from a study of T cell repertoires in cytomegalovirus infection. Findings and limits, study-wide: Carriers of CMV and the relevant HLA type were discriminated by public TCR beta frequency.

This receptor was obtained from a human donor in good health (CMV status not recorded). Some clones in this sample may be carry-over from other donors' samples. Sequenced input: PBMCs.

The CDR3 protein is CASPPTDSYNEQFF. CDR3 nucleotide sequence: TGTGCCAGCCCCCCGACGGATTCCTACAATGAGCAGTTCTTC. This sequence joins TRBV28 and TRBJ2-1; D remains ambiguous. The CDR3 has 14 amino acids. Trimming stripped 8 bases from V and 1 base from J, with 12 bases between. The germline CDR1 and CDR2 sequences are MDHEN and SYDVKM. The complete variable domain, with remaining parts taken from reference TRBV28 and TRBJ2-1, reads DVKVTQSSRYLVKRTGEKVFLECVQDMDHENMFWYRQDPGLGLRLIYFSYDVKMKEKGDIPEGYSVSREKKERFSLILESASTNQTSMYLCASPPTDSYNEQFFGPGTRLTVL.